These T cell receptor beta chains were read from a single sample in a study of T cell responses to AZD1222 COVID-19 vaccine. Sequenced by immunoSEQ multiplex PCR; TCRdb stores in-frame clones only, minus some. The sample has about 92,000 clones, 85% to 90% seen once. Sequences were derived from peripheral blood, sampled on day 0 of MenACWY control vaccination. These receptors came from an adult in good health. The CDR3 runs from the conserved cysteine through the conserved F or W. A D gene is named only where the DNA matches it firmly. Size is omitted from some rows. Given values are once, few, many or a class for expanded clones.

V gene	clone size	J gene	D gene	CDR3 protein	CDR3 DNA
TRBV3-1/TRBV3-2	-	TRBJ2-7	-	CASSQDLAGRRYEQYF	TGTGCCAGCAGCCAAGATCTTGCGGGACGGAGATACGAGCAGTACTTC
TRBV20-1	-	TRBJ2-7	-	CSARAGNEQYF	TGCAGTGCTAGAGCGGGGAACGAGCAGTACTTC
TRBV3-1/TRBV3-2	-	TRBJ2-7	-	CASGLADIGSYEQYF	TGTGCCAGCGGGTTGGCAGACATTGGGTCCTACGAGCAGTACTTC
TRBV2	-	TRBJ1-1	-	CASSEEASTLPFF	TGTGCCAGCAGTGAAGAAGCCTCAACCCTACCTTTCTTT
TRBV19	-	TRBJ1-6	TRBD1	CASRVGQGSWNSPLHF	TGTGCCAGTAGAGTTGGACAGGGGAGTTGGAATTCACCCCTCCACTTT
TRBV19	-	TRBJ2-3	-	CASSISGGKQGTDTQYF	TGTGCCAGTAGTATTTCTGGGGGAAAACAGGGCACAGATACGCAGTATTTT
TRBV9	-	TRBJ2-6	-	CASSVSGVSGANVLTF	TGTGCCAGCAGCGTATCAGGGGTCTCTGGGGCCAACGTCCTGACTTTC
TRBV12-5	-	TRBJ1-4	-	CASGLVQWGFGEKLFF	TGTGCTAGTGGTTTGGTACAGTGGGGCTTTGGTGAAAAACTGTTTTTT
TRBV28	many	TRBJ1-6	-	CASSWTINSPLHF	TGTGCCAGCAGTTGGACAATCAATTCACCCCTCCACTTT
TRBV2	-	TRBJ1-2	-	CASSVDRYGYTF	TGTGCCAGCAGTGTTGACAGATATGGCTACACCTTC
TRBV28	-	TRBJ2-3	-	CASSAKGFGLDTQYF	TGTGCCAGCAGTGCGAAAGGGTTTGGCTTGGATACGCAGTATTTT
TRBV7-9	once	TRBJ1-4	TRBD1	CASSLRGANEKLFF	TGTGCCAGCAGCCTCAGGGGGGCTAATGAAAAACTGTTTTTT
TRBV7-2	-	TRBJ1-1	-	CASSLGAVTNTEAFF	TGTGCCAGCAGCTTAGGGGCAGTAACTAACACTGAAGCTTTCTTT
TRBV7-8	-	TRBJ2-6	-	CASSLLVGANVLTF	TGTGCCAGCAGCTTACTAGTTGGGGCCAACGTCCTGACTTTC
TRBV19	-	TRBJ2-1	-	CASSIPGPGGEQFF	TGTGCCAGTAGTATACCGGGACCCGGGGGTGAGCAGTTCTTC
TRBV11-2	-	TRBJ1-2	-	CASSTQLAINYGYTF	TGTGCCAGCAGCACACAGCTGGCAATTAACTATGGCTACACCTTC
TRBV19	-	TRBJ2-1	TRBD1	CASSVTGVRYEQFF	TGTGCCAGTAGTGTGACAGGGGTTAGGTATGAGCAGTTCTTC
TRBV7-8	-	TRBJ2-7	TRBD1	CASSMDRSSYEQYF	TGTGCCAGCAGCATGGACAGGTCCAGTTACGAGCAGTACTTC
TRBV27	-	TRBJ2-7	-	CASSPFRGYEQYF	TGTGCCAGCAGTCCGTTTCGGGGATACGAGCAGTACTTC
TRBV3-1/TRBV3-2	-	TRBJ2-7	-	CASSQAVGEQYF	TGTGCCAGCAGCCAGGCCGTGGGCGAGCAGTACTTC
TRBV3-1/TRBV3-2	once	TRBJ2-7	-	CASSQGAGEWNEQYF	TGTGCCAGCAGCCAAGGGGCAGGGGAATGGAACGAGCAGTACTTC
TRBV6-5	-	TRBJ2-7	-	CASSPGTPFYEQYF	TGTGCCAGCAGTCCCGGGACCCCCTTCTACGAGCAGTACTTC
TRBV7-9	-	TRBJ1-3	-	CASSPIGNTIYF	TGTGCCAGCAGCCCGATAGGAAACACCATATATTTT
TRBV5-1	-	TRBJ1-2	-	CASSIGSNYGYTF	TGCGCCAGCAGCATAGGGTCCAACTATGGCTACACCTTC